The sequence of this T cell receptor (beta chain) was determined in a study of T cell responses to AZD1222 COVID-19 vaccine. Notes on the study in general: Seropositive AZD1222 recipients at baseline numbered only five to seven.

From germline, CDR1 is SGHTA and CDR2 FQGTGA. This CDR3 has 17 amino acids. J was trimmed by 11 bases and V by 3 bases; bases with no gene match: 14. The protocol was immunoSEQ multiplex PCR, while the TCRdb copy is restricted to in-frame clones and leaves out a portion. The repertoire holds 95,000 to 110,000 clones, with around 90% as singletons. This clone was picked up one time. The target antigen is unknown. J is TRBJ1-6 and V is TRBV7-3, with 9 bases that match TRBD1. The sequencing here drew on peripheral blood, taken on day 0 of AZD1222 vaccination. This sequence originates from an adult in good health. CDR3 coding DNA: TGTGCCAGCAGCTTGTCTCTACCGGGACAGGGAGGTGCACCCCTCCACTTT. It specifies CASSLSLPGQGGAPLHF.